This T cell receptor (beta chain) was recovered during a study of immune characterization of retroperitoneal liposarcoma. The germline V gene has CDR1 LGHNT and CDR2 FRNRAP. The CDR3 sequence is 15 residues long. The junction had 3 bases not matched to a gene; V was cut back by 4 bases and J by 2 bases. Each CDR3 protein gets one entry after TCRdb re-called the PCR reads with MiXCR. The sample lists 2,000 to 3,000 distinct CDR3 sequences; 35% to 50% were seen once. The receptor's source is a male donor with retroperitoneal liposarcoma. The sequencing sample was made of tumor tissue. The V gene is TRBV12-5, the J gene TRBJ2-1, with TRBD2 matching 9 bases. The CDR3 DNA reads TGTGCTAGTGGTTGGACTAGCGCAACCTACAATGAGCAGTTCTTC. This gives the protein CASGWTSATYNEQFF.